The text below deals with one TCR beta chain. Sequencing was performed with immunoSEQ multiplex PCR; in TCRdb, only in-frame clones are kept and a portion is missing. The data show about 150,000 clones, roughly nine tenths seen once. The V gene's germline CDR1 is PRHDT and CDR2 FYEKMQ (reference sequence). This CDR3 is built from 15 residues. V was pared by 7 bases and J by 7 bases, with 7 bases of the junction left unmatched. This specimen belongs to a study of T cell responses to AZD1222 COVID-19 vaccine. This rearrangement joins TRBV13 to TRBJ2-1; the match to TRBD2 covers 13 bases. The sequence was collected from an adult in good health. The input for sequencing was peripheral blood, taken on day 0 of AZD1222 vaccination. DNA for the CDR3: TGTGCCAGCACACTAGCGGGAGGGCCGGGGAATGAGCAGTTCTTC. It encodes CASTLAGGPGNEQFF.